This T cell receptor (beta chain) was observed in a study of beta chain features in type 1 diabetes. Overall study context: Age, gender and cell yields were alike across patients and healthy donors. Investigators examined approximately 100,000,000 sorted cells across all samples. Study-wide results and caveats: The study found that naive, central memory and Treg TCRB repertoires appeared more similar in patients than in healthy donors.

Concerning this clone itself: Its antigen is currently unknown.

Investigators reverse transcribed all isolated RNA, so they sequenced expressed TCRB transcripts. Repertoires were generated with immunoSEQ multiplex PCR, while TCRdb's copy carries only in-frame clones and drops some. The repertoire holds fewer than 250,000 clones, with more than 65% as singletons. The V end was cut by 0 bases, the J end by 6 bases, with 17 bases between. The CDR3 loop spans 16 amino acids. Germline V lookup: CDR1 LNHNV, CDR2 YYDKDF (reference sequence). This TCR derives from a man younger than 45 in good health. The material sequenced was naive CD4+ T cells from blood. The chain recombines TRBV15 with TRBJ1-2; D not resolved. This CDR3 is CATSRDGGRQRDGYTF. As DNA, the CDR3 is TGTGCCACCAGCAGAGATGGTGGACGGCAGCGGGATGGCTACACCTTC. The variable domain in full, completed from reference TRBV15 and TRBJ1-2, reads DAMVIQNPRYQVTQFGKPVTLSCSQTLNHNVMYWYQQKSSQAPKLLFHYYDKDFNNEADTPDNFQSRRPNTSFCFLDIRSPGLGDTAMYLCATSRDGGRQRDGYTFGSGTRLTVV.